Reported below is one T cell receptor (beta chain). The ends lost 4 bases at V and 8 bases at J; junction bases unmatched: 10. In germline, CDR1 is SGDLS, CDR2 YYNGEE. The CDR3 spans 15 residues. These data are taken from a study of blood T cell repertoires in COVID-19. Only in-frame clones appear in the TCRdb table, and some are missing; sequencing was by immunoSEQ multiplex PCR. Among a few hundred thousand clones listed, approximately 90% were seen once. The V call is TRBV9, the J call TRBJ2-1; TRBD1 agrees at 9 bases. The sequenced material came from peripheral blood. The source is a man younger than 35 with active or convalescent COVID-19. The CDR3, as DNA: TGTGCCAGCAGCTACCGGGACAGGGTGGTGGATGAGCAGTTCTTC. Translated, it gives CASSYRDRVVDEQFF.